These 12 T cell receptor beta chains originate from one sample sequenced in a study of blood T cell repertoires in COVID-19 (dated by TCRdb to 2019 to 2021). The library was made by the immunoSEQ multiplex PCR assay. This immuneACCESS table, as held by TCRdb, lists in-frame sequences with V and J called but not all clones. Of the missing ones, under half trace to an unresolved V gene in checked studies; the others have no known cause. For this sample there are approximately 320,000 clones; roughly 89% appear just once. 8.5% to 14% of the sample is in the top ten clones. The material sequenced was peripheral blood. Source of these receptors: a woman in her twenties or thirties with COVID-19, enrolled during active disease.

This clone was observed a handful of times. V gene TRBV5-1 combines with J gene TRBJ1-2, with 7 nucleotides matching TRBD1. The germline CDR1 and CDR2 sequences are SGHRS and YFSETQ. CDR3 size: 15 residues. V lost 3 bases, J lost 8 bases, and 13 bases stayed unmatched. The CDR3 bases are TGCGCCAGCAGCTACAATGACAGGGTGCTTGGGGGCTACACCTTC. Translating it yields CASSYNDRVLGGYTF.

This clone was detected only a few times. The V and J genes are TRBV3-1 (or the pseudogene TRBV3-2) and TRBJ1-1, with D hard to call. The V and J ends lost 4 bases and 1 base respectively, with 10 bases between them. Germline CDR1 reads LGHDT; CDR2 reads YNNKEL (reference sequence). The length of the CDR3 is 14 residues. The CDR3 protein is CASSLTSGNTEAFF. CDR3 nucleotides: TGTGCCAGCAGCCTAACCTCGGGGAACACTGAAGCTTTCTTT.

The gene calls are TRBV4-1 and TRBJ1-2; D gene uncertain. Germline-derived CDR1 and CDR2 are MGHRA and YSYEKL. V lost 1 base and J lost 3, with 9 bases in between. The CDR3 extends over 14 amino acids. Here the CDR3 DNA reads TGCGCCAGCAGCCAAGGAGGAACGGACTATGGCTACACCTTC. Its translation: CASSQGGTDYGYTF.

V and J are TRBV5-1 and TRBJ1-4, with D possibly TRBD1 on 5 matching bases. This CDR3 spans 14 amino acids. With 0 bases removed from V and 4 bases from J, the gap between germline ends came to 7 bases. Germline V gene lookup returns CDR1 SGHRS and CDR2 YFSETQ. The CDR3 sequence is CASSLGGGNEKLFF. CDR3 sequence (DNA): TGCGCCAGCAGCTTGGGCGGGGGTAATGAAAAACTGTTTTTT.

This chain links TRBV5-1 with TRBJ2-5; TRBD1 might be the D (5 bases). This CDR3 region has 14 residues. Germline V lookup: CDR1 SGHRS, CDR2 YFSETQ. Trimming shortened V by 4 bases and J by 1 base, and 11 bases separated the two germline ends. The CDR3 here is CASSPDRPQETQYF. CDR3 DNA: TGCGCCAGCAGCCCCGACAGACCCCAAGAGACCCAGTACTTC.

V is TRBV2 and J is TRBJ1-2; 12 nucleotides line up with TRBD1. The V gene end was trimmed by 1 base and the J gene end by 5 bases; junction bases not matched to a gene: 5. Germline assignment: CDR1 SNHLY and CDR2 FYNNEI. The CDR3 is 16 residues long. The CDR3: CASSEGDRGRRYGYTF. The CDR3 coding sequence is TGTGCCAGCAGTGAAGGGGACAGGGGGCGCCGGTATGGCTACACCTTC.

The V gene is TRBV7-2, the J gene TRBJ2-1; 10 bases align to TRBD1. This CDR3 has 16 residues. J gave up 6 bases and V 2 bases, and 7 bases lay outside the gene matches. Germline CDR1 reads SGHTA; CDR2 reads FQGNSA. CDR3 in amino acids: CASSLKGTGVLNEQFF. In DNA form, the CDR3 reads TGTGCCAGCAGCTTAAAGGGGACAGGGGTCCTCAATGAGCAGTTCTTC.

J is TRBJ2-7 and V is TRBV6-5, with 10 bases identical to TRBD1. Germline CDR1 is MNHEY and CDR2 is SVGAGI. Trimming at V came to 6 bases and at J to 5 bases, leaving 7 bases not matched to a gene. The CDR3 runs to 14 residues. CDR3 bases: TGTGCCAGCAGCACCGGGACAGGGGTTGACGAGCAGTACTTC. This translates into CASSTGTGVDEQYF.

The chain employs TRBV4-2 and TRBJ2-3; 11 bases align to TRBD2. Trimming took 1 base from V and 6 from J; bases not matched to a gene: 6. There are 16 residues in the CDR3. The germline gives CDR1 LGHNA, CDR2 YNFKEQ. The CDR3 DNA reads TGTGCCAGCAGCCAAGTCTCTAGCGGGGGGTCCGATACGCAGTATTTT. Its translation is CASSQVSSGGSDTQYF.

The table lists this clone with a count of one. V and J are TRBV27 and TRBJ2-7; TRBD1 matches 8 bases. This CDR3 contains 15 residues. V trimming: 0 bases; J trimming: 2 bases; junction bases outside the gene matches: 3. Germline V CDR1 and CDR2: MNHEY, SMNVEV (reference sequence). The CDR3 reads CASSLSGTGPYEQYF. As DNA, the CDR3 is TGTGCCAGCAGTTTATCCGGGACAGGCCCCTACGAGCAGTACTTC.

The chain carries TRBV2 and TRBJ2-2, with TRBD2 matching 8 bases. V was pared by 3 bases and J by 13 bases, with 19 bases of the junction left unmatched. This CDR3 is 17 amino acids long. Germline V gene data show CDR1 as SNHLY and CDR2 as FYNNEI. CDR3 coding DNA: TGTGCCAGCAGTGAGTCGGCTAGCGGGCACGTGGGAGGTGTGCTGTTTTTT. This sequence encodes CASSESASGHVGGVLFF.

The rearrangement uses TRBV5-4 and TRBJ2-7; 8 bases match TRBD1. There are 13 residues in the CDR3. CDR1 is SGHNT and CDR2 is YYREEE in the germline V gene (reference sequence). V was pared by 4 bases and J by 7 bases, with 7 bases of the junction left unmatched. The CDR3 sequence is CASSPQGAQEQYF. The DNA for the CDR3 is TGTGCCAGCAGCCCGCAGGGGGCGCAAGAGCAGTACTTC.